This T cell receptor (beta chain) was observed in a study of T cells in Graves' hyperthyroidism and ophthalmopathy. TCR beta CDR3 regions were amplified from RNA. Using the HTBI primer set, a first-round RT-PCR was run on the TCR CDR3. TCRdb re-called the multiplex PCR reads through MiXCR, storing one row per CDR3 protein. The repertoire includes hundreds of thousands of distinct CDR3 sequences, 16% of them detected once, and 3% to 4.5% sits in the top ten. Germline V CDR1 and CDR2: MNHEY, SVGEGT. The junction had 12 bases not matched to a gene; V was cut back by 4 bases and J by 15 bases. The CDR3 totals 13 residues. Hyperthyroidism, newly diagnosed and lasting under 2 months, affected patients aged 18 to 65. An approximately 10 ml volume of fresh peripheral blood provided the PBMCs. Study outcomes and limitations: Ophthalmopathy was distinguished from stable hyperthyroidism by 13 V-J signatures. Blood also showed most of the thyroid clonotypes that were expanded above 0.001.

A note on this clonotype: Its antigen is unknown.

The sample taken for sequencing was blood. The gene calls are TRBV6-2 or TRBV6-3 and TRBJ2-1; 7 positions agree with TRBD2. The sequence derives from a woman in her 30s with Graves' hyperthyroidism. CDR3 amino acids: CASSLGGTTRRFF. For the CDR3, the DNA is TGTGCCAGCAGTTTGGGGGGGACGACCCGTCGGTTCTTC.